This T cell receptor beta chain is drawn from a study of beta chain features in type 1 diabetes. The entirety of the isolated RNA underwent reverse transcription, so expressed TCRB transcripts were sequenced. Produced via immunoSEQ multiplex PCR; TCRdb's table is partial and in-frame only. This sample has around 300,000 clones, with around 15% found just once. This clone has more than one count but fewer than ten. Its antigen is unidentified. Study findings and constraints: For Type 1 diabetes patients, all four CD4+ subsets carried TCRB CDR3s that were moderately but significantly shorter.

Sequenced material: central memory CD4+ T cells from blood. The receptor was derived from a man younger than 40 in good health.

In DNA, the CDR3 is TGCAGCGTTGAAGAAGGGAAAGCAACGTACCAAGAGACCCAGTACTTC. Amino acid sequence: CSVEEGKATYQETQYF. This chain uses TRBV29-1 with TRBJ2-5; D remains unclear. V lost 0 bases and J 0 bases, leaving 14 bases between the germline ends. Germline values: CDR1 SQVTM, CDR2 ANQGSEA. The CDR3 consists of 16 residues.